What follows describes a single T cell receptor beta chain. How the authors handled the data: Estimation of nucleated cell counts relied on the amplification of reference gene primers. Profiling relied on immunoSEQ multiplex PCR, and the TCRdb table lists in-frame clones only, not all of them. V and J calls and clone size are those listed in that table; D and trimming were worked out from the DNA. The table lists over 95,000 clones, approximately 80% of them singletons. The data were obtained in a study of blood T cell repertoires in COVID-19. Overall study context: The United States, Italy and Spain supplied acute and convalescent COVID-19 samples. In each case, the material was cDNA or gDNA derived from T cells, B-cell-depleted T cells, or PBMCs.

The ends lost 0 bases at V and 0 bases at J; junction bases unmatched: 6. The CDR3 spans 17 residues. Germline V CDR1 and CDR2: KGHSH, LQKENI. The sample comprised peripheral blood. This sequence was found in a human donor in a cohort sampled during active COVID-19. The chain carries TRBV18 and TRBJ1-2; 8 bases match TRBD1. The CDR3 loop reads CASSPPVYRGANYGYTF. CDR3 sequence (DNA): TGTGCCAGCTCACCACCGGTGTACAGGGGGGCTAACTATGGCTACACCTTC.